The source of this T cell receptor (beta chain) is a study of shared clonotypes between healthy human individuals. Here immunoSEQ multiplex PCR was the method, and the copy in TCRdb shows in-frame clones only, minus some. The table includes roughly 2.2 million clones, 92% detected once. The CDR3 totals 12 residues. The V gene's germline CDR1 is MDHEN and CDR2 SYDVKM. Between the trimmed V and J ends, which lost 3 bases and 5 bases, there was a span of 7 bases. This clone showed up just once. This rearrangement joins TRBV28 to TRBJ1-2; no clear D. The clonotype comes from a man between 18 and 35 years old in good health. Some clones in this sample may be carry-over from other donors' samples. The sample consisted of naive CD4+ T cells from PBMCs. Subset here: CD45RA+ positively selected. CDR3 DNA sequence: TGTGCCAGCAGTTTTCAGCAGTATGGCTACACCTTC. Its protein is CASSFQQYGYTF.